This TCR beta chain emerged from a study of beta chain features in type 1 diabetes. Study-wide findings and caveats: Across all four CD4+ subsets, people with type 1 diabetes showed modestly shorter TCRB CDR3s. Shorter templates might be favored by PCR, and equally so in patients and in controls.

For this clone: Its antigen is currently unknown.

The purity of all sorted populations exceeded 95%. V was clipped by 5 bases and J by 1 base, with 9 bases between them. CDR3 size: 12 residues. The germline V gene encodes CDR1 SQVTM and CDR2 ANQGSEA. Isolated RNA was reverse transcribed in full, so expressed TCRB transcripts were sequenced. Measured with immunoSEQ multiplex PCR; TCRdb has only the in-frame clones, and not every one. The sample has approximately 250,000 clones; around 16% are singletons. J is TRBJ2-7 and V is TRBV29-1; D perhaps matches TRBD1 (5 bases). Sequenced: naive CD4+ T cells from blood. This clonotype originated in a young man with type 1 diabetes. The CDR3 DNA sequence: TGCAGCGTTAGTCCAGGGTCCTACGAGCAGTACTTC. Translating gives CSVSPGSYEQYF.